One and the same sample provided the 27 T cell receptor beta chains below, sequenced in a study of OX40 agonist ivuxolimab in advanced cancers. The table came from immunoSEQ multiplex PCR; TCRdb's copy has only in-frame clones and leaves some out. The repertoire includes about 69,000 clones, about nine tenths of them detected once, and roughly 2.5% sits in the top ten. The sequences come from CD4+ or CD8+ T cells sorted from blood, collected in a trial of the OX40 agonist ivuxolimab. These TCRs come from an adult with an advanced solid tumor such as melanoma, head and neck, liver or kidney cancer.

This clone was recorded only once. The rearrangement uses TRBV5-1 and TRBJ1-1; D remains unclear. The CDR3 has 14 amino acids. V lost 4 bases and J 1 base, leaving 11 bases between the germline ends. Germline CDR1 SGHRS, CDR2 YFSETQ. As DNA, the CDR3 is TGCGCCAGCAGCCTGACAAACTCGAACACTGAAGCTTTCTTT. Protein sequence: CASSLTNSNTEAFF.

This clone was observed a few times. The chain employs TRBV27 and TRBJ2-7, with D tentatively TRBD2 (5 bases). V dropped 8 bases and J dropped 2 bases, with 16 bases sitting between them. Germline assignment: CDR1 MNHEY and CDR2 SMNVEV (reference sequence). The CDR3 consists of 14 residues. The CDR3 region has the DNA TGTGCCAGCGGCCGGTTCGGACTGACCTACGAGCAGTACTTC. Protein sequence: CASGRFGLTYEQYF.

The chain couples TRBV6-4 to TRBJ1-5; D possibly uses TRBD1 or TRBD2 (6 bases each). TRBJ2-3 explains the end of the DNA better; the J call may be wrong. Germline CDR1 MRHNA, CDR2 SNTAGT. CDR3 length: 14 residues. In nucleotides, the CDR3 is TGTGCCAGCACAATGGGCAGGGGAGGTCAGCCCCAGTATTTT. The encoded protein is CASTMGRGGQPQYF.

This clone was seen a single time. The rearrangement uses TRBV18 and TRBJ2-7, with D possibly matching TRBD1 (6 bases). Trimming took off 5 bases at V and 2 bases at J, with 10 bases between the two ends. Germline CDR1 reads KGHSH; CDR2 reads LQKENI. This CDR3 region has 13 residues. CDR3 sequence (DNA): TGTGCCAGCTCAAACCGGGACACCTACGAGCAGTACTTC. Protein sequence: CASSNRDTYEQYF.

The chain couples TRBV7-9 to TRBJ2-7; 9 nucleotides match TRBD1. The CDR3 is made up of 14 amino acids. Trimming at V came to 3 bases and at J to 6 bases, leaving 6 bases not matched to a gene. Germline values: CDR1 SEHNR, CDR2 FQNEAQ (reference sequence). The CDR3 spells CASSFSGTGFEQYF. The CDR3 DNA reads as TGTGCCAGCAGCTTCTCCGGGACAGGGTTCGAGCAGTACTTC.

The gene calls are TRBV27 and TRBJ1-6; D gene uncertain. The V and J ends lost 4 bases and 9 bases respectively, with 19 bases between them. The CDR3 consists of 16 residues. Germline CDR1 reads MNHEY; CDR2 reads SMNVEV (reference sequence). CDR3 protein: CASSYASGTWGSPLHF. The CDR3 coding sequence is TGTGCCAGCAGTTATGCGTCAGGCACCTGGGGTTCACCCCTCCACTTT.

V usage is TRBV6-5 and J usage is TRBJ1-2; 12 nucleotides align to TRBD1. The V and J ends lost 6 bases and 8 bases, in that order; junction bases with no gene match: 10. The CDR3 runs to 15 residues. Germline lookup yields CDR1 MNHEY and CDR2 SVGAGI. The CDR3 DNA follows: TGTGCCAGCAGCCGGGACAGGGGGCTTCTGCGGGGCTACACCTTC. It yields the protein CASSRDRGLLRGYTF.

This chain uses TRBV6-5 with TRBJ1-1, with unresolved D. Germline V gene data show CDR1 as MNHEY and CDR2 as SVGAGI. Trimming left V 3 bases short and J 2 bases short, with 10 bases between. The CDR3 has 14 residues. The CDR3 region is CASSYSQLNTEAFF. The CDR3, as DNA: TGTGCCAGCAGTTATTCACAGCTAAACACTGAAGCTTTCTTT.

The CDR3 region has the DNA TGTGCCAGCTCACCACGGGGACAGGGACCTGCAACTAATGAAAAACTGTTTTTT. Translating gives CASSPRGQGPATNEKLFF. V usage is TRBV18 and J usage is TRBJ1-4; TRBD1 agrees at 9 bases. The germline V gene has CDR1 KGHSH and CDR2 LQKENI. The CDR3 covers 18 residues. V lost 1 base, J lost 0 bases, and 6 bases stayed unmatched.

Within the sample, this clone is medium-sized. The chain uses TRBV5-1 and TRBJ2-1; D perhaps matches TRBD2 (6 bases). Germline CDR1 and CDR2: SGHRS and YFSETQ. Deletions cut 4 bases from V and 8 bases from J, with 19 bases between. The CDR3 totals 15 residues. The CDR3 is CASSQSEEGFDEQFF. DNA for the CDR3: TGCGCCAGCAGCCAAAGCGAGGAGGGTTTCGATGAGCAGTTCTTC.

V gene TRBV5-1 combines with J gene TRBJ1-2; D uncertain. V lost 1 base and J lost 0, with 7 bases in between. The CDR3 spans 14 residues. Germline values: CDR1 SGHRS, CDR2 YFSETQ. The CDR3 sequence: CASSLTDSNYGYTF. DNA of the CDR3: TGCGCCAGCAGCTTGACGGATTCTAACTATGGCTACACCTTC.

V gene TRBV30 combines with J gene TRBJ2-4; D is possibly TRBD2 (6 bases). V gave up 8 bases and J gave up 7 bases, with 12 bases separating them. This CDR3 contains 11 residues. Germline V gives CDR1 GTSNPN, CDR2 SVGIG (reference sequence). For the CDR3, the DNA is TGTGCCGGAGGGGTAGGGAACATTCAGTACTTC. This translates into CAGGVGNIQYF.

The rearrangement joins TRBV7-3 to TRBJ2-5; D ambiguous. The germline V gene encodes CDR1 SGHTA and CDR2 FQGTGA. This CDR3 region has 14 residues. Deletions cut 4 bases from V and 2 bases from J, with 11 bases between. The CDR3 sequence: CASSSNGRQETQYF. CDR3 nucleotides: TGTGCCAGCAGCTCGAACGGACGGCAAGAGACCCAGTACTTC.

V gene TRBV6-5 combines with J gene TRBJ1-2; D might be TRBD1 (6 bases). Germline V gene lookup returns CDR1 MNHEY and CDR2 SVGAGI. Trimming left V 8 bases short and J 7 bases short, with 14 bases between. The CDR3 is 12 residues long. CDR3 DNA: TGTGCCAGCTGGGGGGCCCTTGGTGGCTACACCTTC. It yields the protein CASWGALGGYTF.

The chain has TRBV2 and TRBJ2-5, with D maybe TRBD2 (6 bases). Germline assignment: CDR1 SNHLY and CDR2 FYNNEI. There are 17 residues in the CDR3. V lost 6 bases and J 0 bases, leaving 20 bases between the germline ends. The CDR3: CASSAGTPLYYQETQYF. DNA of the CDR3: TGTGCCAGCAGCGCCGGGACTCCCCTTTACTACCAAGAGACCCAGTACTTC.

The chain joins TRBV23-1 to TRBJ2-7; possibly TRBD1 or TRBD2 for D (5 bases each). TRBV23-1 is designated an ORF whose function remains uncertain. The CDR3 consists of 15 residues. V was pared by 0 bases and J by 2 bases, with 11 bases between. The CDR3 DNA reads as TGCGCCAGCAGTCAATCCGGGGTGACAGCCTACGAGCAGTACTTC. Translation: CASSQSGVTAYEQYF.

The chain's CDR3 is CATRQSYSNQPQHF. The CDR3 DNA reads TGTGCCACCCGACAGAGCTATAGCAATCAGCCCCAGCATTTT. The rearrangement links TRBV6-1 to TRBJ1-5; D might be TRBD1 (5 bases). The CDR3 totals 14 residues. The germline CDR1 and CDR2 sequences are MNHNS and SASEGT. The germline V and J ends were trimmed by 10 bases and 0 bases, with 13 bases remaining between them.

In DNA form, the CDR3 reads TGTGCCAGTAGTATAATTTCCGGACAGGGATCGTACAATGAGCAGTTCTTC. This gives the protein CASSIISGQGSYNEQFF. This sequence joins TRBV19 and TRBJ2-1, with TRBD1 identical over 8 bases. The V gene end was trimmed by 2 bases and the J gene end by 4 bases; junction bases not matched to a gene: 10. This CDR3 is 17 amino acids long. CDR1 LNHDA and CDR2 SQIVND come from the germline V gene (reference sequence).

V and J are TRBV11-2 and TRBJ2-1; TRBD2 agrees at 9 bases. The germline gives CDR1 SGHAT, CDR2 FQNNGV. V lost 6 bases to trimming and J lost 6 bases; unmatched junction nucleotides: 9. The CDR3 contains 15 residues. For the CDR3, the DNA is TGTGCCAGCAGAAAAGAGGGACTAGCACGCAATGAGCAGTTCTTC. Encoded protein: CASRKEGLARNEQFF.

V gene TRBV7-9 combines with J gene TRBJ1-4, with D tentatively TRBD1 (6 bases). The length of the CDR3 is 12 residues. Germline lookup yields CDR1 SEHNR and CDR2 FQNEAQ (reference sequence). Trimming removed 7 bases from V and 6 bases from J, with 9 bases in between. CDR3 residues: CASTGGYEKLFF. The CDR3 bases are TGTGCCAGCACGGGGGGCTATGAAAAACTGTTTTTT. The full variable domain, rest sourced from reference TRBV7-9 and TRBJ1-4, is DTGVSQNPRHKITKRGQNVTFRCDPISEHNRLYWYRQTLGQGPEFLTYFQNEAQLEKSRLLSDRFSAERPKGSFSTLEIQRTEQGDSAMYLCASTGGYEKLFFGSGTQLSVL.

The rearrangement links TRBV19 to TRBJ1-5; 9 bases line up with TRBD1. The CDR3 has 14 residues. The ends lost 7 bases at V and 3 bases at J; junction bases unmatched: 4. Germline-derived CDR1 and CDR2 are LNHDA and SQIVND (reference sequence). CDR3 sequence (DNA): TGTGCCAGTACCGGGACAGGGCCCAATCAGCCCCAGCATTTT. Its translation is CASTGTGPNQPQHF.

The chain's CDR3 is CASSPRDRGSYEQYF. In nucleotides, the CDR3 is TGCGCCAGCAGCCCCCGGGACAGGGGTTCCTACGAGCAGTACTTC. The genes are TRBV4-1 and TRBJ2-7; 10 bases fit TRBD1. The J segment lost 1 base and the V segment lost 4 bases, leaving 4 bases of the junction unmatched. The CDR3 length is 15 residues. Germline lookup yields CDR1 MGHRA and CDR2 YSYEKL.

This chain joins TRBV11-3 and TRBJ2-3; D not certain. The CDR3 extends over 14 amino acids. V lost 1 base, J lost 6 bases, and 11 bases lay in between. Germline-derived CDR1 and CDR2 are SGHNT and YENEEA. The CDR3 nucleotides are TGTGCCAGCAGCTTAGCAAGCTTGGGGGATACGCAGTATTTT. This gives the protein CASSLASLGDTQYF. The whole variable domain, remainder taken from reference TRBV11-3 and TRBJ2-3, is EAGVVQSPRYKIIEKKQPVAFWCNPISGHNTLYWYLQNLGQGPELLIRYENEEAVDDSQLPKDRFSAERLKGVDSTLKIQPAELGDSAVYLCASSLASLGDTQYFGPGTRLTVL.

The chain uses TRBV29-1 and TRBJ2-5; 7 positions agree with TRBD2. Near its end, the DNA agrees better with TRBJ2-7, so the J call may be wrong. CDR3 size: 11 residues. The germline V gene has CDR1 SQVTM and CDR2 ANQGSEA. The CDR3 nucleotides are TGCAGCGTCTTAGCGGGTAACGAGCAGTACTTC. Translation: CSVLAGNEQYF.

This chain joins TRBV18 and TRBJ1-2; D remains unclear. The CDR3 covers 14 residues. V was shortened by 2 bases and J by 1 base, with 8 bases between the two germline ends. CDR1 KGHSH and CDR2 LQKENI come from the germline V gene. CDR3 sequence: CASSPWAGNYGYTF. The CDR3 DNA reads TGTGCCAGCTCACCATGGGCGGGTAACTATGGCTACACCTTC.

This clone was counted a single time. This chain uses TRBV9 with TRBJ2-2; D gene ambiguous. The V gene's germline CDR1 is SGDLS and CDR2 YYNGEE. Trimming left V 2 bases short and J 1 base short, with 3 bases between. The CDR3 contains 13 residues. CDR3: CASSVGNTGELFF. In DNA, the CDR3 is TGTGCCAGCAGCGTCGGGAACACCGGGGAGCTGTTTTTT.

For this clone: This sample includes further DNA sequences coding for the same CDR3. This sequence joins TRBV7-2 and TRBJ2-7, with 9 nucleotides matching TRBD2. The CDR3 spans 15 residues. CDR1 and CDR2 (germline): SGHTA, FQGNSA. Germline trimming cut 6 bases from V and 3 bases from J; bases unmatched to any gene: 9. The CDR3 sequence is CASRSTSGSSYEQYF. CDR3 DNA: TGTGCCAGCAGATCGACTAGCGGATCCAGCTACGAGCAGTACTTC.